In this sample, the clone carrying this T cell receptor (beta chain) turned up a few times. MiXCR, applied by TCRdb to the 5' RACE reads, yields one record per CDR3 protein. Of 72,000 or so distinct CDR3 sequences in the sample, around 9.3% were seen once. The sample originates from a study of spatial heterogeneity in lung cancer. Time point indicated: blood at routine non-recurrence follow-up after resection. The V end was cut by 3 bases, the J end by 1 base, with 10 bases between. The CDR3 covers 13 residues. The germline gives CDR1 GTSNPN, CDR2 SVGIG (reference sequence). The specimen comprised PBMCs, sampled at follow-up. The sequence was obtained from a female donor with early-stage non-small cell lung cancer. The chain recombines TRBV30 with TRBJ2-7; D ambiguous. The CDR3 is CAWSDGISYEQYF. In nucleotides, the CDR3 is TGTGCCTGGAGCGACGGAATTTCCTACGAGCAGTACTTC.